The 30 T cell receptor beta chains given below trace back to one sample, sequenced in a study of cytomegalovirus exposure and HLA in healthy donors. This table comes from immunoSEQ multiplex PCR, and its TCRdb copy is limited to in-frame clones, with some not included. The profile covers 150,000 to 200,000 clones, with 80% to 90% appearing a single time and approximately 2% taken by the ten largest. Sequenced sample: PBMCs. Receptor source: a woman between 18 and 30 years old in good health and CMV-seronegative.

The J gene is TRBJ2-3, the V gene TRBV7-8; 10 bases agree with TRBD2. CDR1 is SGHVS, CDR2 FQNEAQ, per germline. V trimming: 5 bases; J trimming: 1 base; junction bases outside the gene matches: 6. The CDR3 has 16 residues. The CDR3 protein is CASSPSGRGGTDTQYF. The CDR3 DNA follows: TGTGCCAGCAGCCCTAGCGGGAGAGGGGGCACAGATACGCAGTATTTT.

The genes are TRBV2 and TRBJ1-5; tentatively, D is TRBD1 (5 bases). Germline V CDR1 and CDR2: SNHLY, FYNNEI. The CDR3 is 14 residues long. The V end was cut by 7 bases, the J end by 2 bases, with 12 bases between. CDR3 sequence: CASISEQGNQPQHF. DNA for the CDR3: TGTGCCAGCATTTCCGAACAGGGCAATCAGCCCCAGCATTTT.

This chain connects TRBV5-1 to TRBJ2-7; D is ambiguous. This CDR3 is built from 12 residues. V dropped 2 bases and J dropped 6 bases, with 9 bases sitting between them. The germline V gene encodes CDR1 SGHRS and CDR2 YFSETQ. Here the CDR3 reads CASSLATAEQYF. CDR3 sequence (DNA): TGCGCCAGCAGCTTAGCTACAGCCGAGCAGTACTTC.

This clone has only a few counts. The gene calls are TRBV30 and TRBJ1-3; D is uncertain. The CDR3 is 17 amino acids. Germline assignment: CDR1 GTSNPN and CDR2 SVGIG (reference sequence). V lost 0 bases and J 0 bases, leaving 15 bases between the germline ends. CDR3 DNA: TGTGCCTGGAGTGTCCTCCCCTCAGGCTTCTCTGGAAACACCATATATTTT. Amino acids: CAWSVLPSGFSGNTIYF.

This chain connects TRBV5-6 to TRBJ2-6; TRBD1 might be the D (6 bases). CDR1 is SGHDT, CDR2 YYEEEE, per germline. This CDR3 is 18 amino acids long. V was shortened by 9 bases and J by 0 bases, with 22 bases between the two germline ends. The CDR3 here is CATVLTGLGFSGANVLTF. DNA of the CDR3: TGTGCCACCGTCCTGACAGGCCTGGGATTCTCTGGGGCCAACGTCCTGACTTTC.

The CDR3 spells CASSWDTSGGDQETQYF. CDR3 DNA: TGCGCCAGCAGCTGGGATACTAGCGGGGGGGACCAAGAGACCCAGTACTTC. The rearrangement uses TRBV5-1 and TRBJ2-5; 13 nucleotides align to TRBD2. Germline CDR1 SGHRS, CDR2 YFSETQ. The junction had 5 bases not matched to a gene; V was cut back by 3 bases and J by 0 bases. The CDR3 has 17 residues.

The V and J genes are TRBV18 and TRBJ2-3, with D perhaps matching TRBD2 (6 bases). The CDR3 length is 13 residues. Trimming took off 8 bases at V and 5 bases at J, with 14 bases between the two ends. The germline V gene has CDR1 KGHSH and CDR2 LQKENI. The CDR3 sequence is CASAGGRGDTQYF. The CDR3 DNA follows: TGTGCCAGCGCCGGGGGTAGGGGAGATACGCAGTATTTT.

The V call is TRBV18, the J call TRBJ2-2; 9 nucleotides line up with TRBD1. The V segment lost 6 bases and the J segment 4 bases; nucleotides outside the gene matches: 6. CDR1 is KGHSH, CDR2 LQKENI, per germline. The CDR3 covers 15 residues. The CDR3, as DNA: TGTGCCAGCTCCCGGGGACAGGGAGGCACCGGGGAGCTGTTTTTT. This codes for CASSRGQGGTGELFF.

The V gene is TRBV27, the J gene TRBJ2-1; D is uncertain. Germline V gives CDR1 MNHEY, CDR2 SMNVEV (reference sequence). CDR3 length: 13 residues. Trimming removed 0 bases from V and 5 bases from J, with 5 bases in between. For the CDR3, the DNA is TGTGCCAGCAGTTTATCCCTAAACAATGAGCAGTTCTTC. Its translation is CASSLSLNNEQFF.

CDR3 region: CASRDFNSGEQYF. CDR3 bases: TGTGCCAGCCGGGACTTCAACTCAGGAGAGCAGTACTTC. The chain is built from TRBV25-1 and TRBJ2-7; perhaps TRBD2 as D (6 bases). Trimming stripped 8 bases from V and 7 bases from J, with 18 bases between. The germline gives CDR1 MGHDK, CDR2 SYGVNS. This CDR3 has 13 residues.

This chain connects TRBV7-2 to TRBJ2-1; the D is unclear. With 0 bases removed from V and 4 bases from J, the gap between germline ends came to 10 bases. The CDR3 has 15 residues. Germline V lookup: CDR1 SGHTA, CDR2 FQGNSA. The CDR3 DNA reads TGTGCCAGCAGCTTAGCCCCGACTGGATACAATGAGCAGTTCTTC. Protein product: CASSLAPTGYNEQFF.

J is TRBJ2-7 and V is TRBV29-1, with 9 bases aligning to TRBD1. The trim removed 2 bases at V and 3 bases at J, leaving 5 bases unmatched. The CDR3 is made up of 14 amino acids. The germline gives CDR1 SQVTM, CDR2 ANQGSEA. The CDR3 DNA is TGCAGCGTTGAAATGGACAGGGGAGGCTACGAGCAGTACTTC. Amino acid sequence: CSVEMDRGGYEQYF.

CDR3 in amino acids: CASSFRTDYGYTF. The CDR3 nucleotides read TGTGCCAGCAGTTTCCGGACAGACTATGGCTACACCTTC. The chain uses TRBV6-1 and TRBJ1-2; D possibly corresponds to TRBD1 (6 bases). This CDR3 is built from 13 residues. CDR1 and CDR2 (germline): MNHNS, SASEGT. Trimming took off 5 bases at V and 3 bases at J, with 10 bases between the two ends.

This chain connects TRBV19 to TRBJ2-7; D unclear. This CDR3 has 15 residues. V shed 3 bases and J shed 1 base, with 13 bases lying between them. The germline gives CDR1 LNHDA, CDR2 SQIVND (reference sequence). CDR3 nucleotides: TGTGCCAGTAGTATTTGGCCCCCAGGATCCTACGAGCAGTACTTC. Its protein product is CASSIWPPGSYEQYF.

The count of this clone is one. The chain has TRBV9 and TRBJ2-7; no clear D. The ends were cut back, 2 bases at V and 4 bases at J, with 13 bases in the middle. CDR3 size: 14 residues. The germline gives CDR1 SGDLS, CDR2 YYNGEE. CDR3 in amino acids: CASSVSPVEYEQYF. The CDR3 DNA is TGTGCCAGCAGCGTGTCCCCAGTCGAATACGAGCAGTACTTC.

Here the CDR3 reads CASSRTTSGGPGETQYF. Here the CDR3 DNA reads TGCGCCAGCAGCCGGACGACTAGCGGGGGACCTGGGGAGACCCAGTACTTC. The V gene is TRBV5-1, the J gene TRBJ2-5; the match to TRBD2 covers 12 bases. The junction had 12 bases not matched to a gene; V was cut back by 4 bases and J by 5 bases. Germline V gives CDR1 SGHRS, CDR2 YFSETQ. The CDR3 contains 17 residues.

The V and J genes are TRBV5-6 and TRBJ2-3, with TRBD2 matching over 8 bases. CDR3 length: 14 amino acids. V gave up 4 bases and J gave up 2 bases; unmatched junction bases: 3. Germline assignment: CDR1 SGHDT and CDR2 YYEEEE. The CDR3 DNA sequence: TGTGCCAGCAGCGTTAGCGGGGCCACAGATACGCAGTATTTT. This sequence encodes CASSVSGATDTQYF.

This chain uses TRBV4-3 with TRBJ2-2; unclear D gene. V was cut by 0 bases and J by 6 bases, with 11 bases left in between. The length of the CDR3 is 15 residues. CDR1 LGHNA and CDR2 YSLEER come from the germline V gene. The CDR3 region has the DNA TGCGCCAGCAGCCAAGACTTACGGAGATCCGGGGAGCTGTTTTTT. It is translated as CASSQDLRRSGELFF.

The chain combines TRBV27 with TRBJ1-1; no reliable D call. Germline CDR1 MNHEY, CDR2 SMNVEV (reference sequence). V gave up 1 base and J gave up 8 bases, with 11 bases separating them. The CDR3 contains 13 residues. The CDR3 sequence is CASSLLPGQEAFF. CDR3 DNA sequence: TGTGCCAGCAGTTTATTGCCGGGTCAAGAAGCTTTCTTT.

The chain employs TRBV5-1 and TRBJ1-1; 7 bases are a match to TRBD1. Per the germline V gene, CDR1 is SGHRS and CDR2 is YFSETQ. The CDR3 runs 14 residues. Unmatched junction bases numbered 9, after V lost 4 bases and J lost 6 bases. The CDR3 DNA reads TGCGCCAGCAGCCCATTTCAGGGGGAGGCTGAAGCTTTCTTT. Its protein product is CASSPFQGEAEAFF. The full variable domain, rest sourced from reference TRBV5-1 and TRBJ1-1, is KAGVTQTPRYLIKTRGQQVTLSCSPISGHRSVSWYQQTPGQGLQFLFEYFSETQRNKGNFPGRFSGRQFSNSRSEMNVSTLELGDSALYLCASSPFQGEAEAFFGQGTRLTVV.

This sequence joins TRBV7-9 and TRBJ1-4, with TRBD1 identical over 9 bases. This CDR3 has 17 amino acids. V was pared by 5 bases and J by 3 bases, with 10 bases of the junction left unmatched. The germline gives CDR1 SEHNR, CDR2 FQNEAQ (reference sequence). The CDR3 coding sequence is TGTGCCAGCAGCCCCGGGACAGGGCCCCCGGCTAATGAAAAACTGTTTTTT. Protein: CASSPGTGPPANEKLFF.

The chain recombines TRBV4-2 with TRBJ2-3, with D hard to call. V gave up 4 bases and J gave up 4 bases, with 12 bases separating them. Germline V gene data show CDR1 as LGHNA and CDR2 as YNFKEQ. This CDR3 is built from 14 residues. The CDR3 DNA reads TGTGCCAGCAGCCGGCCCACACATCCAGATACGCAGTATTTT. This sequence encodes CASSRPTHPDTQYF.

This chain links TRBV5-1 with TRBJ1-1; D possibly corresponds to TRBD1 (5 bases). CDR1 and CDR2 (germline): SGHRS, YFSETQ. Trimming stripped 3 bases from V and 1 base from J, with 10 bases between. This CDR3 is built from 14 residues. In nucleotides, the CDR3 is TGCGCCAGCAGCTCAGGAACAGGGAACACTGAAGCTTTCTTT. Its translation is CASSSGTGNTEAFF.

The table lists this clone with a count of one. V usage is TRBV12-5 and J usage is TRBJ2-3; no firm D call. The V gene lost 5 bases and the J gene lost 3 bases, with 18 bases spanning the gap. This CDR3 region has 16 residues. Germline-derived CDR1 and CDR2 are LGHNT and FRNRAP. The chain's CDR3 is CASGPLTQTRTDTQYF. The DNA of the CDR3 is TGTGCTAGTGGTCCCCTCACGCAGACGAGGACAGATACGCAGTATTTT.

Here the CDR3 reads CASSESVRLASTDTQYF. The CDR3, as DNA: TGTGCCAGCAGTGAATCGGTTCGACTAGCCAGCACAGATACGCAGTATTTT. This chain links TRBV2 with TRBJ2-3, with TRBD2 matching over 7 bases. Germline CDR1 and CDR2: SNHLY and FYNNEI. V lost 2 bases, J lost 0 bases, and 8 bases stayed unmatched. The CDR3 is made up of 17 amino acids.

In its sample, this clone was seen a few times. The V gene is TRBV19, the J gene TRBJ1-2; 10 bases are shared with TRBD1. The J segment lost 3 bases and the V segment lost 5 bases, leaving 6 bases of the junction unmatched. The V gene's germline CDR1 is LNHDA and CDR2 SQIVND (reference sequence). There are 15 residues in the CDR3. CDR3 region: CASSSQTGGDYGYTF. The DNA of the CDR3 is TGTGCCAGTAGTTCTCAGACAGGGGGCGACTATGGCTACACCTTC.

V gene TRBV6-4 combines with J gene TRBJ2-1, with TRBD2 matching over 9 bases. Per the germline V gene, CDR1 is MRHNA and CDR2 is SNTAGT. V shed 5 bases, J shed 6 bases, and the junction held 5 bases outside the gene matches. This CDR3 contains 14 residues. This CDR3 is CASSLGTSSNEQFF. CDR3 bases: TGTGCCAGCAGTCTAGGGACTAGCTCCAATGAGCAGTTCTTC.

V is TRBV4-1 and J is TRBJ2-3; 10 bases are a match to TRBD2. After removal of 2 bases from V and 4 bases from J, the junction contained 9 bases not matched to a gene. The CDR3 length is 17 residues. The germline V gene encodes CDR1 MGHRA and CDR2 YSYEKL. The CDR3 sequence is CASSQFPQREGADTQYF. As DNA, the CDR3 is TGCGCCAGCAGCCAATTTCCCCAGCGGGAGGGAGCAGATACGCAGTATTTT.

The rearrangement uses TRBV5-1 and TRBJ2-4; 7 positions match TRBD1. CDR1 is SGHRS and CDR2 is YFSETQ in the germline V gene. V trimming: 3 bases; J trimming: 8 bases; junction bases outside the gene matches: 8. The CDR3 sequence is 14 residues long. CDR3 bases: TGCGCCAGCAGCTCAACGGGACAGATGGACATTCAGTACTTC. Its translation is CASSSTGQMDIQYF.

V usage is TRBV19 and J usage is TRBJ1-1; maybe TRBD1 (5 bases). Germline CDR1 LNHDA, CDR2 SQIVND (reference sequence). The CDR3 loop spans 14 amino acids. V was shortened by 10 bases and J by 0 bases, with 15 bases between the two germline ends. This CDR3 is CATKGQGMNTEAFF. In nucleotides, the CDR3 is TGTGCCACTAAAGGGCAGGGCATGAACACTGAAGCTTTCTTT.